The present T cell receptor (beta chain) was sequenced within a study of T cell responses to AZD1222 COVID-19 vaccine. Study results and limitations: Spike as a whole was targeted by vaccine-associated CD4 TCRs, dominant at 160-218 and 743-854. Unmutated variant regions are reportedly the target of nearly half of TCRs that are spike-specific.

The data were produced by immunoSEQ multiplex PCR, yet TCRdb's version contains in-frame clones alone and is incomplete. The sample has roughly 140,000 clones, more than 90% seen once. About this clone itself: The antigen is undetermined.

Trimming took off 5 bases at V and 6 bases at J, with 11 bases between the two ends. This CDR3 region has 13 residues. Germline V lookup: CDR1 SEHNR, CDR2 FQNEAQ (reference sequence). Investigators merged groups given second doses at roughly 4 or roughly 12 weeks. This material consisted of peripheral blood, taken 28 days after the second AZD1222 dose. The chain recombines TRBV7-9 with TRBJ1-5, with TRBD1 as a possible D gene (5 bases). The receptor was derived from an adult who received the AZD1222 COVID-19 vaccine. CDR3 nucleotides: TGTGCCAGCAGCCGGGACCCGGGTCAGCCCCAGCATTTT. Its protein is CASSRDPGQPQHF.